This TCR beta chain was documented in a study of early T cells in non-severe SARS-CoV-2 infection. Whole-study context: Unsorted whole-blood RNA was sequenced in bulk, leaving chains unpaired. Points from the study as a whole: The VDJdb matching leaned toward anti-spike CD8 responses and overlooked private and CD4 specificities.

CDR1 and CDR2 from the germline V gene are MNHEY and SVGAGI. V lost 2 bases to trimming and J lost 6 bases; unmatched junction nucleotides: 9. The CDR3 has 15 amino acids. This clonotype was recorded many times. Its antigen is not identified. Unique molecular identifiers were added to individual cDNA molecules. Each CDR3 protein is one row after TCRdb ran MiXCR on the 5' RACE reads. Of 85,000 to 100,000 distinct CDR3 sequences in the sample, roughly an eighth were seen once. This sequence was found in an adult who was a healthcare worker with PCR-confirmed SARS-CoV-2 infection or an uninfected control (not recorded which). This chain links TRBV6-5 with TRBJ1-1; 7 bases map to TRBD1. The sample taken for sequencing was whole blood. The CDR3 nucleotides read TGTGCCAGCAGTTACGGGACAGCACCGGGGGCTGAAGCTTTCTTT. It yields the protein CASSYGTAPGAEAFF.